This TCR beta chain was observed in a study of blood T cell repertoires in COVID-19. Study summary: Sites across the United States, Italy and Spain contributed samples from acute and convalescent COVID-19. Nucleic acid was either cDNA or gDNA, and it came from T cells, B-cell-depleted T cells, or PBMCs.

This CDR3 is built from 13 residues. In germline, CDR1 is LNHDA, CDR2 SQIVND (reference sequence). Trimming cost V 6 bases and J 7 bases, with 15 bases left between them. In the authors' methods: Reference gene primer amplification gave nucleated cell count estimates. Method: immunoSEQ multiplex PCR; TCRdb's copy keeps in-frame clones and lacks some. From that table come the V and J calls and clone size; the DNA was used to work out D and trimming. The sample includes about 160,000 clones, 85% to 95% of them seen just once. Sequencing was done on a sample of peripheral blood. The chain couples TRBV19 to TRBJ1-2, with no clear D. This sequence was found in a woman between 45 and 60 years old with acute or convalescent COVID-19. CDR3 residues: CASRDLTRGGYTF. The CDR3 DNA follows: TGTGCCAGTAGAGATCTAACTCGGGGTGGCTACACCTTC.